These T cell receptor beta chains were read from a single sample in a study of blood T cell repertoires in COVID-19. Measured with immunoSEQ multiplex PCR; TCRdb has only the in-frame clones, and not every one. The profile covers around 49,000 clones, with approximately 93% appearing a single time and approximately 1% taken by the ten largest. The material sequenced was peripheral blood. All receptors come from a man aged 55 to 69 with COVID-19, enrolled during active disease. Each CDR3 is given without its conserved first and last residue.

j_call v_call cdr3_aa
TRBJ1-1 TRBV29-1 SVEVQGDTEAF
TRBJ2-2 TRBV4-2 ASSQELWGQGGGELF
TRBJ2-1 TRBV7-2 ASSATSSSYNEQF
TRBJ2-7 TRBV11-3 ASSTRERASSYEQY
TRBJ1-2 TRBV28 ASSLGQPPSYT
TRBJ1-6 TRBV6-5 ASRGTGNNSPLH
TRBJ1-2 TRBV19 ASRNSGGYT
TRBJ1-5 TRBV2 ASSGSGILNQPQH
TRBJ1-2 TRBV5-4 ASTRGSGDGYT
TRBJ2-1 TRBV7-9 ASSLTGQGRYEQF
TRBJ2-3 TRBV7-2 ASSLTSSGGARDTQY
TRBJ2-3 TRBV5-6 ASSLGTSGIQDTQY
TRBJ1-2 TRBV11-2 ASSSLRRDTYGYT
TRBJ1-2 TRBV28 ASSTGQFRGYT
TRBJ1-6 TRBV4-2 ASSQEYPSNSPLH
TRBJ2-1 TRBV21-1 ASSKGETSGRVDNEQF
TRBJ2-1 TRBV9 ASSGLAGGTSSYNEQF
TRBJ2-7 TRBV3-1/TRBV3-2 ASSQVSDSQY
TRBJ1-4 TRBV27 ASSFATGGRKLF
TRBJ1-2 TRBV3-1/TRBV3-2 ASTSGGTGTNDGYT
TRBJ2-2 TRBV4-2 ASSQVTSATNTGELF
TRBJ1-3 TRBV7-6 ASSLAGGAGVGNTIY
TRBJ1-2 TRBV5-1 ASALNYGYT
TRBJ2-5 TRBV5-4 ASSLGQLGGGSETQY
TRBJ2-3 TRBV10-1 AYTKREGTDTQY
TRBJ2-7 TRBV10-2 ASGGERGPSYEQY
TRBJ1-4 TRBV13 ASSYQGDKLF
TRBJ2-2 TRBV5-4 ASSPMTGNTGELF
TRBJ2-1 TRBV5-1 ASSLGGLAGEGNEQF
TRBJ2-2 TRBV6-6 ASSPTSGWTGELF
TRBJ2-7 TRBV7-2 ASSLRDGGFYEQY
TRBJ2-7 TRBV11-2 ASSLDYPSSYEQY
TRBJ2-7 TRBV21-1 ASSKEFIAGGPGAYEQY
TRBJ1-2 TRBV11-2 ASRSQGASYGYT
TRBJ2-1 TRBV7-8 ASNRRLAGAFNEQF
TRBJ2-1 TRBV5-1 ASSWLQGSNEQF
TRBJ1-2 TRBV19 ASSEGPGGYT
TRBJ1-5 TRBV2 ASSNQGNQPQH
TRBJ2-7 TRBV5-1 ASSLNGGSGKTHEQY
TRBJ2-7 TRBV3-1/TRBV3-2 ASSQDPRTITYEQY